This T cell receptor beta chain was recovered during a study of blood T cell repertoires in COVID-19. Study-level background: Samples of COVID-19 (acute and convalescent) were obtained from the United States, Italy and Spain. Sample material is recorded as cDNA or gDNA derived from T cells, B-cell-depleted T cells, or PBMCs.

Trimming took 5 bases from V and 4 from J; bases not matched to a gene: 4. The CDR3 spans 14 residues. Per germline, CDR1 SEHNR and CDR2 FQNEAQ (reference sequence). Original analysis: Scientists estimated how many nucleated cells there were by amplifying reference gene primers. TCRdb's table, derived via immunoSEQ multiplex PCR, lists solely in-frame clones and lacks some. That table supplies the V and J calls and clone size; D and trimming were determined from the DNA. This sample has roughly 150,000 clones, with more than 60% found just once. This TCR derives from a man aged 70 or older with acute or convalescent COVID-19. The specimen sequenced was peripheral blood. The chain recombines TRBV7-9 with TRBJ2-3; 9 nucleotides match TRBD2. CDR3 in amino acids: CASSLSGSSDTQYF. As DNA, the CDR3 is TGTGCCAGCAGCCTTAGCGGGAGTTCAGATACGCAGTATTTT.